This T cell receptor (beta chain) derives from a study of blood T cells in healthy people across ages. Overall study: Template switching caught about one barcoded beta molecule for each two T cells.

A second about 7 to 12 cycle PCR used barcoded and J-beta primers. Each CDR3 protein is one row after TCRdb ran MiXCR on the 5' RACE reads. The sample has about 640,000 distinct CDR3 sequences, approximately 50% seen once. Donors were systemically healthy Caucasian individuals from Russia aged about 6 to 95 years. Germline V gene sequence: CDR1 SGHAT, CDR2 FQNNGV. The CDR3 is 15 amino acids. The V and J ends lost 1 base and 7 bases respectively, with 14 bases between them. The rearrangement uses TRBV11-2 and TRBJ2-1; D assignment may be TRBD1 or TRBD2 (5 bases each). Sequences were obtained from blood. The sequence was collected from a man aged 60-69 years in good health. This chain's CDR3 is CASSLVPGTSNEQFF. The CDR3 DNA sequence: TGTGCCAGCAGCTTAGTTCCAGGGACCTCGAATGAGCAGTTCTTC.